This T cell receptor beta chain is from a study of regulatory dendritic cells for organ transplantation. Study background: Monocytes received vitamin D3 on days 0 and 4, IL-10 on day 4.

Using immunoSEQ multiplex PCR, the repertoire was profiled, and TCRdb retains in-frame clones only, with some absent. Of more than 9,000 clones detected, around 80% appear once; the ten largest clones hold under 3%. V was cut by 3 bases and J by 1 base, with 6 bases left in between. This CDR3 comprises 13 residues. Germline-derived CDR1 and CDR2 are KGHSH and LQKENI. This clone was found a few times. Its target is not known. Sorted subsets were CFSE-labeled and cultured approximately 5 days with allogeneic dendritic cells. FACS sorted CD4+ or CD8+ T cells into CD45RA+ naive and CD45RO+ memory. Study-level results: Memory CD8+ T cells were the most oligoclonal; naive cells were highly diverse. Memory CD8+ clonal expansion seemed more limited with regulatory than mature dendritic cells.

This TCR came from a human donor in good health. The genes are TRBV18 and TRBJ1-1; no reliable D call. The sample comprised memory CD4+ T cells from blood cultured with dendritic cells. Subset of the sample: CD45RO+ memory T cells. The CDR3 sequence is CASSPRANTEAFF. The CDR3 nucleotides read TGTGCCAGCTCACCGCGAGCGAACACTGAAGCTTTCTTT. The whole variable domain, filled in from reference TRBV18 and TRBJ1-1, reads NAGVMQNPRHLVRRRGQEARLRCSPMKGHSHVYWYRQLPEEGLKFMVYLQKENIIDESGMPKERFSAEFPKEGPSILRIQQVVRGDSAAYFCASSPRANTEAFFGQGTRLTVV.